A single sample is the source of the 5 T cell receptor beta chains below, sequenced in a study of blood T cell repertoires in COVID-19. Profiled with immunoSEQ multiplex PCR; TCRdb holds only in-frame clones, not every one. The top ten clones hold around 2% of a sample with 250,000 to 300,000 clones, 89% of them seen once. The sample was peripheral blood. The receptor set was obtained from a man in his fifties or sixties with acute or convalescent COVID-19.

V is TRBV9 and J is TRBJ2-7; perhaps TRBD2 as D (5 bases). This CDR3 is built from 13 residues. V lost 4 bases, J lost 3 bases, and 11 bases lay in between. Per the germline V gene, CDR1 is SGDLS and CDR2 is YYNGEE. The CDR3 coding sequence is TGTGCCAGCAGCCCGGCGGGCTTCTACGAGCAGTACTTC. This codes for CASSPAGFYEQYF.

This clone was found many times. CDR3 nucleotides: TGCGCCAGCAGCCAAAGCGGATTGTCAAATTCACCCCTCCACTTT. This sequence encodes CASSQSGLSNSPLHF. The chain links TRBV4-1 to TRBJ1-6; D not certain. With 2 bases removed from V and 7 bases from J, the gap between germline ends came to 12 bases. The CDR3 loop spans 15 amino acids. Germline CDR1 and CDR2: MGHRA and YSYEKL.

The gene calls are TRBV28 and TRBJ1-2, with D possibly being TRBD1 (5 bases). The CDR3 has 13 residues. V dropped 2 bases and J dropped 8 bases, with 12 bases sitting between them. Germline V gene data show CDR1 as MDHEN and CDR2 as SYDVKM. The CDR3 region is CASSLLGARGYTF. DNA of the CDR3: TGTGCCAGCAGTTTACTTGGGGCGCGGGGCTACACCTTC.

This clone occurred once. The chain combines TRBV5-1 with TRBJ1-2, with D tentatively TRBD1 (6 bases). V shed 3 bases and J shed 0 bases, with 9 bases lying between them. Looked up from germline, CDR1 is SGHRS and CDR2 is YFSETQ. The CDR3 is made up of 14 amino acids. The CDR3 spells CASSSRGSNYGYTF. The CDR3 DNA sequence: TGCGCCAGCAGCTCCAGGGGTTCTAACTATGGCTACACCTTC.

The chain is built from TRBV9 and TRBJ2-2; 9 bases align to TRBD1. CDR3 size: 15 residues. The V gene end was trimmed by 6 bases and the J gene end by 6 bases; junction bases not matched to a gene: 9. Looked up from germline, CDR1 is SGDLS and CDR2 is YYNGEE. CDR3 in amino acids: CASTPGQGIPGELFF. The CDR3 DNA is TGTGCCAGCACCCCGGGACAGGGCATCCCCGGGGAGCTGTTTTTT.